The TCR beta chain under discussion was sequenced for a study of CD8 T cells in Susac syndrome. Trimming pared 7 bases from V and 0 bases from J, leaving 10 bases between. CDR1 and CDR2 from the germline V gene are SEHNR and FQNEAQ (reference sequence). The CDR3 has 13 residues. Reverse transcription used roughly 0.5 to 1 ug RNA and random hexamers. TCRdb redid the calling of the immunoSEQ multiplex PCR reads with MiXCR, one entry per CDR3 protein. Of some 160,000 distinct CDR3 sequences listed, around 96% were seen once; the top ten hold 0.15% to 0.2%. This chain connects TRBV7-9 to TRBJ2-7; D may correspond to TRBD1 or TRBD2 (5 bases each). This clonotype originated in a human donor with multiple sclerosis. Sequenced material: CD8+ T cells from PBMCs. CDR3 in amino acids: CASTPGRSYEQYF. The CDR3 bases are TGTGCCAGCACCCCGGGACGCTCCTACGAGCAGTACTTC.